These 6 T cell receptor beta chains share one sample of origin, sequenced in a study of control samples from healthy donors and cancer patients. Here immunoSEQ multiplex PCR was the method, and the copy in TCRdb shows in-frame clones only, minus some. The table lists tens of thousands of clones, over 75% of them singletons, with 3% to 4.5% in the top ten. Material for sequencing was blood. The origin of the receptors is a woman aged 45 to 65 in good health.

The V call is TRBV4-1, the J call TRBJ2-7, with 8 bases identical to TRBD2. The V segment lost 4 bases and the J segment 2 bases; nucleotides outside the gene matches: 13. Per germline, CDR1 MGHRA and CDR2 YSYEKL. The CDR3 runs to 17 residues. This CDR3 is CASSRGFQGTSAYEQYF. CDR3 DNA: TGCGCCAGCAGCCGAGGTTTCCAGGGGACTAGTGCCTACGAGCAGTACTTC.

The rearrangement uses TRBV5-1 and TRBJ2-7; TRBD2 is a possible D gene (6 bases). Germline CDR1 reads SGHRS; CDR2 reads YFSETQ. V gave up 0 bases and J gave up 5 bases, with 12 bases separating them. The CDR3 is made up of 14 amino acids. In nucleotides, the CDR3 is TGCGCCAGCAGCTTGGGGGAGGTGGCCCACGAGCAGTACTTC. It specifies CASSLGEVAHEQYF.

The rearrangement links TRBV28 to TRBJ2-7, with TRBD2 matching over 8 bases. The CDR3 spans 15 residues. The V segment lost 1 base and the J segment 2 bases; nucleotides outside the gene matches: 4. Looked up from germline, CDR1 is MDHEN and CDR2 is SYDVKM. CDR3 sequence reads: CASSLYAGGAYEQYF. DNA for the CDR3: TGTGCCAGCAGTTTATACGCGGGAGGTGCCTACGAGCAGTACTTC.

The chain has TRBV30 and TRBJ1-2; D unclear. The CDR3 contains 12 residues. V was shortened by 6 bases and J by 8 bases, with 16 bases between the two germline ends. Germline values: CDR1 GTSNPN, CDR2 SVGIG (reference sequence). The CDR3 is CACTHAPKGYTF. As DNA, the CDR3 is TGTGCCTGCACGCACGCCCCCAAGGGCTACACCTTC.

In nucleotides, the CDR3 is TGTGCCAGCAGCGTCCACAGGGACACTGAAGCTTTCTTT. Protein sequence: CASSVHRDTEAFF. The V gene is TRBV9, the J gene TRBJ1-1; D is possibly TRBD1 (6 bases). Germline V gives CDR1 SGDLS, CDR2 YYNGEE. The length of the CDR3 is 13 residues. With 2 bases removed from V and 3 bases from J, the gap between germline ends came to 8 bases.

This rearrangement joins TRBV28 to TRBJ1-5; D is undetermined. The CDR3 length is 17 residues. V lost 7 bases and J lost 0, with 19 bases in between. Germline V gives CDR1 MDHEN, CDR2 SYDVKM. Here the CDR3 reads CASNPTLLIVSNQPQHF. The CDR3 DNA sequence: TGTGCCAGCAACCCGACACTCCTTATAGTTAGCAATCAGCCCCAGCATTTT. Looking up the rest from reference TRBV28 and TRBJ1-5 gives the full variable domain: DVKVTQSSRYLVKRTGEKVFLECVQDMDHENMFWYRQDPGLGLRLIYFSYDVKMKEKGDIPEGYSVSREKKERFSLILESASTNQTSMYLCASNPTLLIVSNQPQHFGDGTRLSIL.